One sample yielded the 14 T cell receptor beta chains listed below, sequenced in a study of Graves' ophthalmopathy and Graves' hyperthyroidism. Amplified material comprised TCR beta CDR3 regions derived from RNA transcripts. An initial RT-PCR round employing HTBI primers preceded a second-round multiplex PCR. TCRdb passed the multiplex PCR reads through MiXCR, listing each CDR3 protein once. In the table there are roughly 500,000 distinct CDR3 sequences, approximately 15% of which are singletons. The sequenced sample consisted of blood. These receptors originate from a woman in her 30s with Graves' ophthalmopathy.

The rearrangement joins TRBV4-2 to TRBJ2-7, with TRBD1 identical over 7 bases. V was clipped by 1 base and J by 5 bases; unmatched bases: 8. The CDR3 length is 15 residues. Germline V gene lookup returns CDR1 LGHNA and CDR2 YNFKEQ. CDR3 protein: CASSQVKTGTDEQYF. The CDR3 DNA is TGTGCCAGCAGCCAAGTGAAGACAGGGACCGACGAGCAGTACTTC.

This clonotype was seen repeatedly, ten times or more. The CDR3 bases are TGTGCCAGCAGTGAAAGGGGGACAGGTTTGGAGAACACTGAAGCTTTCTTT. It is translated as CASSERGTGLENTEAFF. V gene TRBV6-1 combines with J gene TRBJ1-1; 8 nucleotides match TRBD1. V dropped 2 bases and J dropped 1; count of bases not matched to a gene: 9. The CDR3 has 17 residues. The germline CDR1 and CDR2 sequences are MNHNS and SASEGT.

This clonotype came up many times. This chain uses TRBV6-1 with TRBJ2-4, with no clear D. The CDR3 contains 15 residues. The V end was cut by 0 bases, the J end by 4 bases, with 10 bases between. Germline V gene lookup returns CDR1 MNHNS and CDR2 SASEGT. CDR3 DNA: TGTGCCAGCAGTGAAGCGCTTCGAACGAAAAACATTCAGTACTTC. Translation: CASSEALRTKNIQYF.

The gene calls are TRBV6-5 and TRBJ1-5; D not resolved. The CDR3 extends over 15 amino acids. V was pared by 1 base and J by 0 bases, with 7 bases between. The V gene's germline CDR1 is MNHEY and CDR2 SVGAGI. The CDR3 spells CASSYLWGSNQPQHF. The CDR3 DNA follows: TGTGCCAGCAGTTACTTGTGGGGTAGCAATCAGCCCCAGCATTTT.

At least ten counts were recorded for this clonotype. The chain links TRBV28 to TRBJ1-1, with no clear D. This CDR3 comprises 11 residues. The germline V gene has CDR1 MDHEN and CDR2 SYDVKM. V lost 6 bases to trimming and J lost 5 bases, with 7 bases between them. CDR3 nucleotide sequence: TGTGCCAGCAGGTCCATGACTGAAGCTTTCTTT. Amino acid sequence: CASRSMTEAFF.

This clonotype was found many times. This chain connects TRBV27 to TRBJ2-2; no clear D gene. CDR1 and CDR2 (germline): MNHEY, SMNVEV (reference sequence). The V gene lost 2 bases and the J gene lost 1 base, with 2 bases spanning the gap. This CDR3 comprises 13 residues. CDR3 sequence (DNA): TGTGCCAGCAGTTTACGGAACACCGGGGAGCTGTTTTTT. Protein sequence: CASSLRNTGELFF.

On this clonotype itself: It may be a read error: a sequence one base away is much more abundant. This chain joins TRBV29-1 and TRBJ1-2; 9 nucleotides align to TRBD1. CDR1 and CDR2 (germline): SQVTM, ANQGSEA. The CDR3 spans 12 residues. CDR3 sequence (DNA): TGCAGCGCTACTACAGGGGGCGATGGCTACTCCTTC. It specifies CSATTGGDGYSF.

This clonotype was found many times. This chain links TRBV11-1 with TRBJ2-5, with D possibly matching TRBD2 (7 bases). Trimming pared 1 base from V and 7 bases from J, leaving 19 bases between. The CDR3 runs 16 residues. The germline V gene has CDR1 SGHAT and CDR2 FQDESV (reference sequence). The CDR3 spells CASSLDAAGAAWTQYF. CDR3 DNA: TGTGCCAGCAGCTTAGACGCGGCGGGGGCCGCTTGGACCCAGTACTTC.

This clonotype was counted a few times. The rearrangement uses TRBV12-3 or TRBV12-4 and TRBJ1-5; no clear D gene. This CDR3 is 15 amino acids long. V shed 2 bases and J shed 3 bases, with 11 bases lying between them. This chain's CDR3 is CASSLSGVANQPQHF. CDR3 bases: TGTGCCAGCAGTTTATCCGGGGTTGCCAATCAGCCCCAGCATTTT.

This clonotype came up many times. The V and J genes are TRBV12-3 or TRBV12-4 and TRBJ2-2, with TRBD2 identical over 7 bases. The CDR3 is 16 amino acids. V dropped 6 bases and J dropped 5; count of bases not matched to a gene: 12. The CDR3 sequence: CASSQPTSVGTGELFF. As DNA, the CDR3 is TGTGCCAGCAGCCAACCCACTAGCGTCGGGACCGGGGAGCTGTTTTTT.

This clonotype was observed many times. The chain recombines TRBV28 with TRBJ1-1, with unresolved D. V was shortened by 5 bases and J by 4 bases, with 11 bases between the two germline ends. CDR1 MDHEN and CDR2 SYDVKM come from the germline V gene. This CDR3 is built from 13 residues. Here the CDR3 DNA reads TGTGCCAGCAGTATTATATGGGGCACTGAAGCTTTCTTT. This translates into CASSIIWGTEAFF. The full variable domain, rest sourced from reference TRBV28 and TRBJ1-1, is DVKVTQSSRYLVKRTGEKVFLECVQDMDHENMFWYRQDPGLGLRLIYFSYDVKMKEKGDIPEGYSVSREKKERFSLILESASTNQTSMYLCASSIIWGTEAFFGQGTRLTVV.

This clonotype was recorded at least ten times. The chain links TRBV12-3 or TRBV12-4 to TRBJ1-6; TRBD1 might be the D (6 bases). The CDR3 has 14 amino acids. Trimming took off 3 bases at V and 6 bases at J, with 9 bases between the two ends. CDR3 sequence (DNA): TGTGCCAGCAGTTTCGACAGGTTTAATTCACCCCTCCACTTT. Its translation is CASSFDRFNSPLHF.

This clonotype was picked up one time. The rearrangement joins TRBV2 to TRBJ1-2; 7 bases align to TRBD1. The V gene's germline CDR1 is SNHLY and CDR2 FYNNEI. There are 16 residues in the CDR3. With 0 bases clipped from V and 4 bases from J, the junction kept 8 bases outside the gene matches. Written as DNA, the CDR3 is TGTGCCAGCAGTGAAGCTGGGGCCGGGACAGCCTATGGCTACACCTTC. Translated: CASSEAGAGTAYGYTF.

In its sample, this clonotype was seen many times. The chain links TRBV19 to TRBJ1-1; weak D call: TRBD1 (6 bases). The V end was cut by 3 bases, the J end by 4 bases, with 15 bases between. The CDR3 consists of 15 residues. CDR1 LNHDA and CDR2 SQIVND come from the germline V gene (reference sequence). The CDR3 loop is CASSISAGERTEAFF. For the CDR3, the DNA is TGTGCCAGTAGTATCTCGGCAGGGGAGCGCACTGAAGCTTTCTTT. Full variable domain (missing parts from reference TRBV19 and TRBJ1-1): DGGITQSPKYLFRKEGQNVTLSCEQNLNHDAMYWYRQDPGQGLRLIYYSQIVNDFQKGDIAEGYSVSREKKESFPLTVTSAQKNPTAFYLCASSISAGERTEAFFGQGTRLTVV.